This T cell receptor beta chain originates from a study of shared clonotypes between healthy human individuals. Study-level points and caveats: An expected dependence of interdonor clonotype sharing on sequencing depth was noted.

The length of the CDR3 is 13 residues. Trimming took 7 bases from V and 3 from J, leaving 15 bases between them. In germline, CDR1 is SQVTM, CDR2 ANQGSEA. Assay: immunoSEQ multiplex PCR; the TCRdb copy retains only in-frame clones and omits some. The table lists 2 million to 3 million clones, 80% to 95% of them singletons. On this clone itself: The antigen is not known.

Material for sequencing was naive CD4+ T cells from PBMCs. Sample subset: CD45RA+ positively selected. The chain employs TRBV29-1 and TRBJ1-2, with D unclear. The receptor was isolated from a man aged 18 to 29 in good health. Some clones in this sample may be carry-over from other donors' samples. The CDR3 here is CSAVRGADYGYTF. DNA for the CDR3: TGCAGCGCCGTCCGAGGCGCGGACTATGGCTACACCTTC.